The 12 T cell receptor beta chains reported below all come from one sample, sequenced in a study of early T cells in non-severe SARS-CoV-2 infection. MiXCR was run by TCRdb on the 5' RACE reads, yielding one entry per CDR3 protein. The sample consists of more than 90,000 distinct CDR3 sequences, 11% of them appearing once. Sequenced material: whole blood. The source of these receptors is an adult who was a healthcare worker with PCR-confirmed SARS-CoV-2 infection or an uninfected control (not recorded which).

The chain recombines TRBV29-1 with TRBJ2-1; possibly TRBD2 for D (6 bases). V lost 4 bases, J lost 9 bases, and 13 bases lay in between. Per the germline V gene, CDR1 is SQVTM and CDR2 is ANQGSEA. The CDR3 runs to 12 residues. CDR3 bases: TGCAGCGTTGCCGGGATGGGGGGTGAGCAGTTCTTC. This gives the protein CSVAGMGGEQFF.

This chain uses TRBV4-1 with TRBJ1-3; D call uncertain. CDR1 MGHRA and CDR2 YSYEKL come from the germline V gene. The CDR3 covers 17 residues. V lost 4 bases, J lost 0 bases, and 16 bases lay in between. The CDR3 DNA sequence: TGCGCCAGCAGCCGCGGGAGGGTGGGTTTCTCTGGAAACACCATATATTTT. Translation gives CASSRGRVGFSGNTIYF.

On this clonotype itself: Given the absence of the conserved phenylalanine or tryptophan at the CDR3 end, a read error is likely. It is unclear where the CDR3 begins or ends on the DNA, so no DNA is shown, and the CDR3 is as TCRdb lists it. The chain employs TRBV18 and TRBJ1-1; the D call in the table, TRBD1, was not verified against the DNA. Germline values: CDR1 KGHSH, CDR2 LQKENI. The length of the CDR3 is 12 amino acids, counting both ends. The CDR3 sequence: CASSLIGQGPDL.

There are a few counts of this clonotype. The J gene is TRBJ1-1, the V gene TRBV29-1, with no clear D. The V end was cut by 0 bases, the J end by 8 bases, with 13 bases between. There are 13 residues in the CDR3. Germline V gene lookup returns CDR1 SQVTM and CDR2 ANQGSEA. The CDR3: CSVEESDGWEAFF. The CDR3 coding sequence is TGCAGCGTTGAAGAAAGTGACGGTTGGGAAGCTTTCTTT.

This clonotype appeared many times. V and J are TRBV12-5 and TRBJ2-3, with 14 nucleotides matching TRBD2. Germline CDR1 reads LGHNT; CDR2 reads FRNRAP. The CDR3 has 20 residues. V gave up 8 bases and J gave up 0 bases; unmatched junction bases: 16. The CDR3 DNA reads as TGTGCTAGTCAACTCCGAGGGACTAGCGGGAGACCTCCCAGCACAGATACGCAGTATTTT. Translating it yields CASQLRGTSGRPPSTDTQYF.

This clonotype was seen many times. The rearrangement links TRBV7-9 to TRBJ2-7; D possibly corresponds to TRBD1 (6 bases). This CDR3 region has 12 residues. Per germline, CDR1 SEHNR and CDR2 FQNEAQ (reference sequence). V was pared by 5 bases and J by 2 bases, with 7 bases between. This chain's CDR3 is CASSPGAYEQYF. DNA for the CDR3: TGTGCCAGCAGCCCAGGGGCCTACGAGCAGTACTTC.

V is TRBV11-2 and J is TRBJ2-6, with 7 bases that match TRBD1. The CDR3 runs to 18 residues. Trimming at V came to 5 bases and at J to 1 base, leaving 11 bases not matched to a gene. Looked up from germline, CDR1 is SGHAT and CDR2 is FQNNGV. The CDR3 sequence: CASSHFRDRASGANVLTF. CDR3 nucleotide sequence: TGTGCCAGCAGCCATTTCCGGGACAGAGCTTCTGGGGCCAACGTCCTGACTTTC.

This clonotype was observed a few times. The chain joins TRBV19 to TRBJ2-7; D gene ambiguous. V was cut by 3 bases and J by 2 bases, with 11 bases left in between. CDR3 length: 14 amino acids. Germline CDR1 is LNHDA and CDR2 is SQIVND (reference sequence). The CDR3 reads CASSIKTAPYEQYF. CDR3 in DNA: TGTGCCAGTAGTATTAAAACAGCCCCCTACGAGCAGTACTTC.

This chain joins TRBV12-3 or TRBV12-4 and TRBJ1-5; tentatively, D is TRBD1 (5 bases). Trimming cost V 4 bases and J 15 bases, with 16 bases left between them. The CDR3 runs to 12 residues. The CDR3 nucleotides are TGTGCCAGCAGTTCTACAGGACGAGGAGGGCATTTT. It encodes CASSSTGRGGHF.

This clonotype was counted at least ten times. The genes are TRBV7-9 and TRBJ2-7; the match to TRBD1 covers 9 bases. This CDR3 has 14 residues. J lost 5 bases, V lost 5 bases, and 7 bases had no gene match. The germline CDR1 and CDR2 sequences are SEHNR and FQNEAQ (reference sequence). The CDR3 region is CASSVQGAKNEQYF. The CDR3 nucleotides read TGTGCCAGCAGCGTACAGGGGGCGAAGAACGAGCAGTACTTC. Looking up the rest from reference TRBV7-9 and TRBJ2-7 gives the full variable domain: DTGVSQNPRHKITKRGQNVTFRCDPISEHNRLYWYRQTLGQGPEFLTYFQNEAQLEKSRLLSDRFSAERPKGSFSTLEIQRTEQGDSAMYLCASSVQGAKNEQYFGPGTRLTVT.

This clonotype has ten or more counts. This chain links TRBV3-1 with TRBJ2-1, with TRBD2 matching over 7 bases. Per the germline V gene, CDR1 is LGHDT and CDR2 is YNNKEL (reference sequence). The V gene end was trimmed by 0 bases and the J gene end by 0 bases; junction bases not matched to a gene: 5. CDR3 length: 17 amino acids. The CDR3 spells CASSQEATSVSYNEQFF. CDR3 DNA: TGTGCCAGCAGCCAAGAGGCAACTAGCGTCTCCTACAATGAGCAGTTCTTC.

Only a few counts were recorded for this clonotype. This chain uses TRBV5-1 with TRBJ2-7; TRBD2 matches at 8 bases. V shed 1 base and J 12 bases; nucleotides not matched to a gene: 9. Germline CDR1 SGHRS, CDR2 YFSETQ. This CDR3 comprises 13 residues. The CDR3 nucleotides are TGCGCCAGCAGCTTGTCGCCGGCTAGCGGGCCGTACTTC. Its translation is CASSLSPASGPYF.